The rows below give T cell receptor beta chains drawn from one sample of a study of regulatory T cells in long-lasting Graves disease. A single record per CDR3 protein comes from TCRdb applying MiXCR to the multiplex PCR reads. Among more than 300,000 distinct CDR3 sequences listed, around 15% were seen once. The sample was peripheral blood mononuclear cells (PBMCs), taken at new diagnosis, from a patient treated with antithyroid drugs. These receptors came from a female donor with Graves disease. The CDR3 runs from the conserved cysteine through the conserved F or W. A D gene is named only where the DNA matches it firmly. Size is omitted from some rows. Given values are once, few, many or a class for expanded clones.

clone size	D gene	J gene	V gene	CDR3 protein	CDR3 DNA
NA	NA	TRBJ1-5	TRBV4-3	CASSQDSTYNQPRHF	TGCGCCAGCAGCCAAGATAGCACATACAATCAGCCCCGGCATTTT
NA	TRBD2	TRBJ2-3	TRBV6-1	CASSYRSGGGASTDTQYF	TGTGCCAGCAGTTATCGTAGCGGGGGTGGAGCTAGCACAGATACGCAGTATTTT
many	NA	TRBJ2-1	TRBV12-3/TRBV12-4	CASSSRGSDNEQFF	TGTGCCAGCAGCTCACGGGGATCAGACAATGAGCAGTTCTTC
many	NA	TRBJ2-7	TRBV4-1	CASSQEMGMLSYEQYF	TGCGCCAGCAGCCAAGAGATGGGAATGCTCTCCTACGAGCAGTACTTC
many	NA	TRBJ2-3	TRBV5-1	CASSSGPSADTQYF	TGCGCCAGCAGCTCAGGGCCTAGCGCAGATACGCAGTATTTT
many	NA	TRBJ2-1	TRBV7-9	CASSLTGTYNEQFF	TGTGCCAGCAGCTTAACCGGGACCTACAATGAGCAGTTCTTC
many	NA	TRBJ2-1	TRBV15	CAIAPRGGYNEQFF	TGTGCCATTGCACCCAGGGGCGGCTACAATGAGCAGTTCTTC
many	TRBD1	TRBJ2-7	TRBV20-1	CSARSQGALSEQYF	TGCAGTGCTAGATCACAGGGGGCTCTCTCCGAGCAGTACTTC
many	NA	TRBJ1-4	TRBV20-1	CSARALGSNEKLFF	TGCAGTGCTAGAGCTTTGGGTTCCAATGAAAAACTGTTTTTT
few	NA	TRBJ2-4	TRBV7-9	CASSLFSGTVAKNIQYF	TGTGCCAGCAGCTTATTCAGCGGGACAGTAGCCAAAAACATTCAGTACTTC
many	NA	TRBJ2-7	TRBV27	CASSLVPGSAYEQYF	TGTGCCAGCAGTTTAGTCCCAGGGAGCGCCTACGAGCAGTACTTC
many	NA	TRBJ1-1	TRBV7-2	CASSLGSRDVVNTEAFF	TGTGCCAGCAGCTTAGGATCGAGGGACGTGGTGAACACTGAAGCTTTCTTT
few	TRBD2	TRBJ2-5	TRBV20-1	CSARAGGQGETQYF	TGCAGTGCTCGCGCGGGGGGCCAGGGGGAGACCCAGTACTTC
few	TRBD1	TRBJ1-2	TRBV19	CASSQAGGYGYTF	TGTGCCAGTAGTCAAGCAGGGGGCTATGGCTACACCTTC
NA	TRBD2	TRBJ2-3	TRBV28	CASSSGTILVILRTDTQYF	TGTGCCAGCAGTTCCGGGACTATCTTGGTCATCCTCCGCACAGATACGCAGTATTTT
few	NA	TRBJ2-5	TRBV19	CASSIDAGWGETQYF	TGTGCCAGTAGTATTGATGCGGGCTGGGGAGAGACCCAGTACTTC
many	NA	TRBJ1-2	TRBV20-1	CSAIPLQRDYGYTF	TGCAGTGCTATCCCCCTTCAGAGGGACTATGGCTACACCTTC
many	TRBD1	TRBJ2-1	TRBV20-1	CSAPQGVVDNEQFF	TGCAGTGCTCCCCAGGGGGTCGTTGACAATGAGCAGTTCTTC
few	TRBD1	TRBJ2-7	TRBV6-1	CASIPGQGILEQYF	TGTGCCAGCATCCCGGGACAGGGGATCCTCGAGCAGTACTTC
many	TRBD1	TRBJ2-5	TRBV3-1	CASSPGTGGLETQYF	TGTGCCAGCAGCCCAGGGACAGGGGGATTGGAGACCCAGTACTTC
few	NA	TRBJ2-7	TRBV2	CASSAITPDEQYF	TGTGCCAGCAGTGCCATCACGCCTGACGAGCAGTACTTC
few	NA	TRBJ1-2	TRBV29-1	CSVPGRGEGYTF	TGCAGCGTTCCAGGACGGGGTGAGGGGTACACCTTC
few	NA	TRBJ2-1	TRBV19	CASSSANYNEQFF	TGTGCCAGTAGTTCAGCTAACTACAATGAGCAGTTCTTC
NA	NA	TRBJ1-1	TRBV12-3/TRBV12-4	CASSSEPMNTEAFF	TGTGCCAGCAGCTCAGAACCTATGAACACTGAAGCTTTCTTT
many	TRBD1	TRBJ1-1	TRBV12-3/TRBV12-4	CASLWTGTEAFF	TGTGCCAGCCTTTGGACAGGGACTGAAGCTTTCTTT
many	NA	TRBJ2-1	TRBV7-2	CASSFPGLIYNEQFF	TGTGCCAGCAGCTTTCCGGGACTGATTTACAATGAGCAGTTCTTC
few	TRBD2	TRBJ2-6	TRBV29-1	CSVWTSGRTGANVLTF	TGCAGCGTTTGGACTAGCGGGAGAACTGGGGCCAACGTCCTGACTTTC
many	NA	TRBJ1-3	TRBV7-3	CASSKGPAFSGNTIYF	TGTGCCAGCAGCAAGGGACCGGCCTTCTCTGGAAACACCATATATTTT
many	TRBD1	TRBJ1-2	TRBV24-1	CATSDPSGTGSTRYGYTF	TGTGCCACCAGTGATCCTAGTGGGACAGGGTCCACCAGATATGGCTACACCTTC
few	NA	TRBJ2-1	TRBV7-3	CASSLGGAGSTGQFF	TGTGCCAGCAGCTTAGGGGGGGCTGGTTCTACAGGGCAGTTCTTC
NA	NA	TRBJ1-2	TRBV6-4	CASSSETTGPVYGYTF	TGTGCCAGTAGTTCAGAAACGACAGGACCTGTTTATGGCTACACCTTC
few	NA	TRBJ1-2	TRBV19	CASIEARVGGYTF	TGTGCCAGTATTGAGGCCAGGGTCGGTGGCTACACCTTC
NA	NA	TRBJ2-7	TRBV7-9	CASSAGHIYEQYF	TGTGCCAGCAGCGCGGGACACATCTACGAGCAGTACTTC
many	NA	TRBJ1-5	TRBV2	CASSHLHTGTLSNQPQHF	TGTGCCAGCAGTCACCTTCATACAGGGACACTTAGCAATCAGCCCCAGCATTTT
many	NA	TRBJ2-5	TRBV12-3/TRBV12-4	CASSLRPPRGTQYF	TGTGCCAGCAGTTTACGGCCCCCCAGGGGGACCCAGTACTTC
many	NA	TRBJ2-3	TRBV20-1	CSAPLRGDTQYF	TGCAGTGCTCCCCTACGGGGCGATACGCAGTATTTT
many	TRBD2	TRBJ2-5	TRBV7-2	CASSLYLSAGGGETQYF	TGTGCCAGCAGCTTATATTTATCAGCGGGAGGGGGAGAGACCCAGTACTTC
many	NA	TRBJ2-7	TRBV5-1	CASRQDYEQYF	TGCGCCAGCAGACAGGATTACGAGCAGTACTTC
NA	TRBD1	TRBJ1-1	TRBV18	CASSPSTGGGGTEAFF	TGTGCCAGCTCCCCTTCGACAGGGGGCGGCGGCACTGAAGCTTTCTTT
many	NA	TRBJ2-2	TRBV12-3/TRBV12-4	CASSFDRDGNTGELFF	TGTGCCAGCAGTTTTGACCGGGACGGGAACACCGGGGAGCTGTTTTTT
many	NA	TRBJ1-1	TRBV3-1	CASSQGPVVTEAFF	TGTGCCAGCAGCCAGGGCCCGGTAGTCACTGAAGCTTTCTTT
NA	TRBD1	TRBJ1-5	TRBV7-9	CASSLGYRGLMQPQHF	TGTGCCAGCAGCTTAGGATACAGGGGATTGATGCAGCCCCAGCATTTT
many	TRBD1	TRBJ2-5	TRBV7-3	CASGQGAQETQYF	TGTGCCAGCGGCCAGGGGGCCCAAGAGACCCAGTACTTC
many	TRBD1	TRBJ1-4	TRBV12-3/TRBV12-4	CASSFARGSEKLFF	TGTGCCAGCAGTTTCGCCAGGGGGTCTGAAAAACTGTTTTTT
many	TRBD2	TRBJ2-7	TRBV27	CASRVAGEIYEQYF	TGTGCCAGCAGAGTAGCGGGAGAGATCTACGAGCAGTACTTC
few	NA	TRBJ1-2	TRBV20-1	CSAPGGNYGYTF	TGCAGTGCTCCGGGGGGGAACTATGGCTACACCTTC
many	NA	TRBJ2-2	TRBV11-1	CASSLFRGDTGELFF	TGTGCCAGCAGCTTATTCAGGGGGGACACCGGGGAGCTGTTTTTT